A single T cell receptor beta chain is shown here with its context. The antigen is unknown. The data belong to a study of T cell responses to AZD1222 COVID-19 vaccine. Study results and limitations: Among the donors, most were white British and more were female, and clonal diversity was possibly underestimated. Baseline seropositives among AZD1222 recipients totaled only five to seven. Spike-specific TCRs gained breadth and depth after people received two AZD1222 doses.

Assay: immunoSEQ multiplex PCR; the TCRdb copy retains only in-frame clones and omits some. The sample contains over 50,000 clones, less than 85% of which appear only once. The sequence came from an adult in good health. The sequenced sample was peripheral blood, obtained on day 0 of AZD1222 vaccination.

The chain's CDR3 is CASSIPFWAGEDTGELFF. The CDR3 nucleotides are TGTGCCAGTAGTATACCCTTTTGGGCGGGAGAGGACACCGGGGAGCTGTTTTTT. The V and J genes are TRBV19 and TRBJ2-2; 7 bases are shared with TRBD2. J lost 3 bases, V lost 2 bases, and 12 bases had no gene match. CDR1 LNHDA and CDR2 SQIVND come from the germline V gene (reference sequence). CDR3 length: 18 residues.